This T cell receptor (beta chain) was sequenced in a study of blood T cell repertoires in COVID-19. On the study more broadly: From T cells, B-cell-depleted T cells, or PBMCs came the material, which was cDNA or gDNA.

In the source study's methods: Cell counts per sample came from amplifying reference gene primers. Sequenced by immunoSEQ multiplex PCR; TCRdb stores in-frame clones only, minus some. V and J calls and clone size follow that table, whereas D and trimming were derived from the DNA. Of 130,000 or so clones in the sample, approximately 90% are singletons; the top ten hold 2% to 2.5%. With 1 base clipped from V and 8 bases from J, the junction kept 6 bases outside the gene matches. The germline CDR1 and CDR2 sequences are MNHEY and SVGAGI. CDR3 length equals 15 residues. Material for sequencing was peripheral blood. The chain uses TRBV6-5 and TRBJ2-1, with 9 bases lining up with TRBD2. This sequence was found in a man aged 70 or older with active COVID-19. CDR3 loop: CASSYFQRGDDEQFF. As DNA, the CDR3 is TGTGCCAGCAGTTACTTCCAGCGGGGGGACGATGAGCAGTTCTTC.